These 4 T cell receptor beta chains were sequenced from one sample in a study of blood T cells in healthy people across ages. It was with a sample-barcoded 5' primer and a J-beta primer mix that a second PCR of about 6 to 11 cycles was run. Via MiXCR, TCRdb re-called the 5' RACE reads, giving one row per CDR3 protein. The sample consists of about a million distinct CDR3 sequences, about 53% of them appearing once. Sequencing was carried out using blood. The receptors come from a woman aged 60-70 years in good health.

The genes are TRBV4-1 and TRBJ1-2; TRBD1 is a possible D gene (5 bases). The CDR3 runs 14 residues. The germline V gene has CDR1 MGHRA and CDR2 YSYEKL. V gave up 3 bases and J gave up 5 bases, with 13 bases separating them. CDR3 in DNA: TGCGCCAGCAGCCAGGGACTAAAGCCATATGGCTACACCTTC. Translation gives CASSQGLKPYGYTF.

The chain combines TRBV4-1 with TRBJ1-5; D call uncertain. V lost 1 base to trimming and J lost 7 bases, with 11 bases between them. There are 14 residues in the CDR3. Germline V gene lookup returns CDR1 MGHRA and CDR2 YSYEKL. CDR3 DNA sequence: TGCGCCAGCAGCCAAGCCCCCCCGGAACAGCCCCAGCATTTT. Its translation: CASSQAPPEQPQHF.

The V call is TRBV4-3, the J call TRBJ1-1; 7 bases line up with TRBD1. The CDR3 has 13 residues. Trimming removed 6 bases from V and 5 bases from J; junction bases left unmatched: 6. Germline V gene sequence: CDR1 LGHNA, CDR2 YSLEER. In nucleotides, the CDR3 is TGCGCCAGCAGACAGACAGGGAAGACTGAAGCTTTCTTT. Translation: CASRQTGKTEAFF.

The chain links TRBV5-6 to TRBJ1-4, with D hard to call. This CDR3 has 15 residues. Germline V gene lookup returns CDR1 SGHDT and CDR2 YYEEEE. The ends were cut back, 1 base at V and 0 bases at J, with 7 bases in the middle. CDR3 in amino acids: CASSLYASTNEKLFF. The DNA of the CDR3 is TGTGCCAGCAGCTTGTACGCGTCAACTAATGAAAAACTGTTTTTT.